These 17 T cell receptor beta chains share one sample of origin, sequenced in a study of brain T cells in children with intractable seizures (dated by TCRdb to the early 2020s). Library preparation was by the immunoSEQ multiplex PCR assay. Here the immuneACCESS table is served through TCRdb, limited to in-frame sequences with V and J called. Missing clones are a known gap in these copies; in checked studies unresolved V genes cover under half, and the rest lacks a known reason. This sample has 50,000 to 75,000 clones in its table, and approximately 95% of those were observed once. The leading ten clones occupy 0.35% to 0.4% of the sample. Reading the label with the study, this specimen's time point is: resected brain tissue, or blood drawn just prior to surgery. Sequenced here: peripheral blood, sampled at surgery. These receptors were collected from a boy younger than two with focal cortical dysplasia and intractable seizures.

Points on this clone: Other DNA sequences in the same sample also yield this CDR3. The rearrangement links TRBV2 to TRBJ1-3; TRBD1 is a possible D gene (6 bases). Looked up from germline, CDR1 is SNHLY and CDR2 is FYNNEI. The CDR3 contains 14 residues. V lost 3 bases and J 0 bases, leaving 6 bases between the germline ends. The CDR3 region has the DNA TGTGCCAGCAGTGAGGGACACTCTGGAAACACCATATATTTT. Translated: CASSEGHSGNTIYF.

This rearrangement joins TRBV6-2 or TRBV6-3 to TRBJ1-5; the match to TRBD1 covers 11 bases. Germline CDR1 and CDR2: MNHEY and SVGEGT. This CDR3 spans 21 amino acids. V lost 4 bases to trimming and J lost 6 bases; unmatched junction nucleotides: 23. Here the CDR3 reads CASSFTPGQGVRAGTRQPQHF. The CDR3 nucleotides read TGTGCCAGCAGTTTTACTCCGGGACAGGGGGTCCGGGCGGGAACTCGTCAGCCCCAGCATTTT.

The CDR3 spells CASSEDSLYSGNTIYF. CDR3 coding DNA: TGCGCCAGCAGCGAGGACAGCCTCTACTCTGGAAACACCATATATTTT. The chain employs TRBV5-1 and TRBJ1-3; a possible D gene is TRBD1 (6 bases). Germline CDR1 is SGHRS and CDR2 is YFSETQ. The length of the CDR3 is 16 residues. Trimming stripped 4 bases from V and 0 bases from J, with 14 bases between.

For the CDR3, the DNA is TGTGCCAGCACCCAAGGGGGACTAGAAAAGGGCGATGAGCAGTTCTTC. Its translation is CASTQGGLEKGDEQFF. This sequence joins TRBV27 and TRBJ2-1; 8 bases match TRBD2. Germline V gene data show CDR1 as MNHEY and CDR2 as SMNVEV (reference sequence). This CDR3 spans 16 amino acids. The J segment lost 8 bases and the V segment lost 7 bases, leaving 16 bases of the junction unmatched.

V and J are TRBV5-1 and TRBJ2-7, with 9 positions matching TRBD1. The CDR3 is made up of 13 amino acids. Germline assignment: CDR1 SGHRS and CDR2 YFSETQ. The V and J ends lost 5 bases and 5 bases, in that order; junction bases with no gene match: 5. The CDR3: CASSQRTGDEQYF. For the CDR3, the DNA is TGCGCCAGCAGTCAGAGGACAGGGGACGAGCAGTACTTC.

This clone was counted once. This rearrangement joins TRBV28 to TRBJ1-2; 8 nucleotides match TRBD1. Trimming at V came to 5 bases and at J to 1 base, leaving 6 bases not matched to a gene. The CDR3 runs to 15 residues. CDR1 and CDR2 from the germline V gene are MDHEN and SYDVKM. CDR3 DNA: TGTGCCAGCAGTACTCCGGGACAGGTTAACTATGGCTACACCTTC. Protein sequence: CASSTPGQVNYGYTF.

V usage is TRBV4-1 and J usage is TRBJ2-1; D tentatively fits TRBD1 or TRBD2 (7 bases each). The CDR3 runs to 15 residues. Germline CDR1 reads MGHRA; CDR2 reads YSYEKL. The ends were cut back, 4 bases at V and 9 bases at J, with 19 bases in the middle. CDR3 sequence (DNA): TGCGCCAGCAGCCGCCTCAGGGGGGGAGGGGTTGAGCAGTTCTTC. As protein: CASSRLRGGGVEQFF.

There are a few counts of this clone. CDR3 bases: TGTGCCAGCAGTGAATCTCTACCCTGGGGCTACACCTTC. Translated, it gives CASSESLPWGYTF. V usage is TRBV2 and J usage is TRBJ1-2; D is unresolved. Trimming pared 2 bases from V and 8 bases from J, leaving 12 bases between. This CDR3 contains 13 residues. The germline V gene encodes CDR1 SNHLY and CDR2 FYNNEI.

This chain links TRBV5-1 with TRBJ2-1; unclear D gene. CDR3 size: 13 residues. Per germline, CDR1 SGHRS and CDR2 YFSETQ. V lost 4 bases, J lost 9 bases, and 14 bases lay in between. The CDR3 loop reads CASSLDPYFEQFF. The CDR3 bases are TGCGCCAGCAGCCTGGATCCTTACTTTGAGCAGTTCTTC.

This clone was recorded once. This chain links TRBV19 with TRBJ1-6, with 7 nucleotides matching TRBD1. After removal of 6 bases from V and 9 bases from J, the junction contained 8 bases not matched to a gene. The CDR3 is 14 amino acids. The germline gives CDR1 LNHDA, CDR2 SQIVND (reference sequence). CDR3 amino acids: CASRTSQGGSPLHF. CDR3 sequence (DNA): TGTGCCAGTAGAACCTCCCAGGGGGGTTCACCCCTCCACTTT.

The CDR3 loop reads CASSQVGTGGDEQFF. The CDR3 DNA sequence: TGTGCCAGCAGCCAAGTGGGGACAGGGGGCGATGAGCAGTTCTTC. V is TRBV4-2 and J is TRBJ2-1; 12 nucleotides agree with TRBD1. Germline lookup yields CDR1 LGHNA and CDR2 YNFKEQ. This CDR3 contains 15 residues. Trimming removed 1 base from V and 8 bases from J; junction bases left unmatched: 3.

CDR3 nucleotides: TGTGCCAGCAGCTTAGGTTGGGAGACCGGGGAGGGCACCGGGGAGCTGTTTTTT. This codes for CASSLGWETGEGTGELFF. This sequence joins TRBV7-8 and TRBJ2-2, with 7 bases that match TRBD2. This CDR3 contains 18 residues. V dropped 1 base and J dropped 4; count of bases not matched to a gene: 12. Germline CDR1 reads SGHVS; CDR2 reads FQNEAQ.

The chain combines TRBV9 with TRBJ2-5; D is perhaps TRBD1 (6 bases). This CDR3 has 16 residues. Germline V lookup: CDR1 SGDLS, CDR2 YYNGEE. V dropped 0 bases and J dropped 1 base, with 13 bases sitting between them. The CDR3, as DNA: TGTGCCAGCAGCGTAGGGTTTGGGGGCACCCAAGAGACCCAGTACTTC. Translated: CASSVGFGGTQETQYF.

CDR3 DNA: TGTGCCAGCAGTCGGGCGGGACTAGCGTCTAGCTCCTACAATGAGCAGTTCTTC. It encodes CASSRAGLASSSYNEQFF. The chain joins TRBV6-2 or TRBV6-3 to TRBJ2-1; 10 bases match TRBD2. Germline CDR1 reads MNHEY; CDR2 reads SVGEGT. Trimming took 5 bases from V and 0 from J; bases not matched to a gene: 10. The CDR3 totals 18 residues.

This chain connects TRBV24-1 to TRBJ1-1; 9 bases match TRBD1. The CDR3 covers 13 residues. The V segment lost 4 bases and the J segment 7 bases; nucleotides outside the gene matches: 3. Germline-derived CDR1 and CDR2 are KGHDR and SFDVKD. The DNA of the CDR3 is TGTGCCACCAGTGAAACAGGGGGCGATGAAGCTTTCTTT. Protein sequence: CATSETGGDEAFF.

J is TRBJ2-3 and V is TRBV28, with TRBD2 as a possible D gene (6 bases). Trimming took 6 bases from V and 2 from J, leaving 15 bases between them. Per the germline V gene, CDR1 is MDHEN and CDR2 is SYDVKM. This CDR3 has 15 amino acids. The CDR3 DNA reads as TGTGCCAGCAGAGGCTTAGCGGCGACCACAGATACGCAGTATTTT. It is translated as CASRGLAATTDTQYF.

CDR3 protein: CATSDLSREGEAFF. DNA for the CDR3: TGTGCCACCAGTGATTTGTCCAGGGAAGGTGAAGCTTTCTTT. The chain carries TRBV24-1 and TRBJ1-1, with D perhaps TRBD1 (5 bases). The V gene lost 0 bases and the J gene lost 7 bases, with 11 bases spanning the gap. The germline gives CDR1 KGHDR, CDR2 SFDVKD. This CDR3 has 14 residues.